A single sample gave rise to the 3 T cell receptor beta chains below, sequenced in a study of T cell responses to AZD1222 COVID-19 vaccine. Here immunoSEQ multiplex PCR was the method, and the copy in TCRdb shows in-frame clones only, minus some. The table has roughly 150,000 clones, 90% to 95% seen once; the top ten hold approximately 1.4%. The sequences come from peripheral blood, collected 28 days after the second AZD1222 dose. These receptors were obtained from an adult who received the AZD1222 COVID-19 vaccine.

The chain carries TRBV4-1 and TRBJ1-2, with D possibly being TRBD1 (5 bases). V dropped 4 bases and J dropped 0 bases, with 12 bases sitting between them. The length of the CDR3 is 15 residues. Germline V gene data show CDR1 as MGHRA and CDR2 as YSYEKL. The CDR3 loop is CASSPDSTTNYGYTF. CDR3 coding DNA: TGCGCCAGCAGCCCTGACAGCACAACTAACTATGGCTACACCTTC.

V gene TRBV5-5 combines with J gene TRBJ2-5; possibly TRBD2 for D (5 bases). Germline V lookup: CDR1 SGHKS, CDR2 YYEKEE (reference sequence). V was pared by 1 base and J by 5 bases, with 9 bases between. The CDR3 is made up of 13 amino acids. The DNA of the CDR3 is TGTGCCAGCAGCTTGCGGGATGGGGAGACCCAGTACTTC. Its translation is CASSLRDGETQYF.

This CDR3 is CASSLVVVMNTEAFF. CDR3 in DNA: TGTGCCAGCAGCTTGGTGGTGGTCATGAACACTGAAGCTTTCTTT. This chain joins TRBV5-8 and TRBJ1-1; D not resolved. Trimming cost V 0 bases and J 0 bases, with 9 bases left between them. The CDR3 is 15 residues long. Germline V gene data show CDR1 as SGHTS and CDR2 as YDEGEE. Supplemented by reference TRBV5-8 and TRBJ1-1, the full variable domain reads EAGVTQSPTHLIKTRGQQATLRCSPISGHTSVYWYQQALGLGLQFLLWYDEGEERNRGNFPPRFSGRQFPNYSSELNVNALELEDSALYLCASSLVVVMNTEAFFGQGTRLTVV.